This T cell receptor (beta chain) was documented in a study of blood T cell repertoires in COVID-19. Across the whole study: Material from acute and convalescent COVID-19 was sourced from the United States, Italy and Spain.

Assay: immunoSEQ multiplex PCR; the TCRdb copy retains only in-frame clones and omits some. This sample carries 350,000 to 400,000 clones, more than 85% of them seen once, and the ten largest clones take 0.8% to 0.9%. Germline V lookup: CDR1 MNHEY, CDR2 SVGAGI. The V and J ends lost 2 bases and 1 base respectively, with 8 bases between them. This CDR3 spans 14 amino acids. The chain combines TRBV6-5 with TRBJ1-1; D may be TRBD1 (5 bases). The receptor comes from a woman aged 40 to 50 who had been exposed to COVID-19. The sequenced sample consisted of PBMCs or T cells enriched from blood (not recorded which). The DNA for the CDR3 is TGTGCCAGCAGTTACGGGGCCTCGAACACTGAAGCTTTCTTT. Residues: CASSYGASNTEAFF.